The 26 T cell receptor beta chains presented below share a single source sample, sequenced in a study of shared clonotypes between healthy human individuals. Clones were read by immunoSEQ multiplex PCR, and TCRdb kept only the in-frame ones, dropping some. The table lists about 710,000 clones, approximately 73% of them singletons, with roughly 1.9% in the top ten. What was sequenced was memory CD4+ T cells sorted from blood. Subset defined: CD45RA-negative fraction. The receptors were gathered from a young woman in good health.

The V call is TRBV5-1, the J call TRBJ2-1; 10 bases fit TRBD2. The CDR3 covers 15 residues. Germline lookup yields CDR1 SGHRS and CDR2 YFSETQ. The V segment lost 3 bases and the J segment 7 bases; nucleotides outside the gene matches: 7. The CDR3 DNA is TGCGCCAGCAGCTCCGTAGCGGGAGGCGGGAATGAGCAGTTCTTC. Amino acids: CASSSVAGGGNEQFF.

The chain uses TRBV7-8 and TRBJ2-5; D remains unclear. Germline CDR1 and CDR2: SGHVS and FQNEAQ. The CDR3 sequence is 16 residues long. With 5 bases removed from V and 2 bases from J, the gap between germline ends came to 18 bases. As DNA, the CDR3 is TGTGCCAGCAGCCCGAGGTACGGTAGCTATCAAGAGACCCAGTACTTC. This codes for CASSPRYGSYQETQYF.

A single count supports this clone. The V call is TRBV5-8, the J call TRBJ2-7; 8 bases align to TRBD1. The ends lost 2 bases at V and 3 bases at J; junction bases unmatched: 10. In germline, CDR1 is SGHTS, CDR2 YDEGEE. The CDR3 consists of 16 residues. The CDR3 DNA is TGTGCCAGCAGCTTCCCACCGCGACAGGGGAACTACGAGCAGTACTTC. Encoded protein: CASSFPPRQGNYEQYF.

The genes are TRBV28 and TRBJ1-2, with D perhaps TRBD1 (5 bases). V was cut by 2 bases and J by 7 bases, with 14 bases left in between. CDR1 is MDHEN, CDR2 SYDVKM, per germline. The CDR3 has 14 residues. The CDR3 region is CASSLGAGRGGYTF. The CDR3 nucleotides read TGTGCCAGCAGTTTAGGGGCAGGAAGGGGTGGCTACACCTTC.

The chain joins TRBV5-4 to TRBJ1-1, with D tentatively TRBD1 (6 bases). The germline V and J ends were trimmed by 3 bases and 4 bases, with 13 bases remaining between them. The length of the CDR3 is 14 residues. CDR1 is SGHNT, CDR2 YYREEE, per germline (reference sequence). The CDR3 here is CASSSGHSFTEAFF. DNA for the CDR3: TGTGCCAGCAGCTCGGGACACTCATTCACTGAAGCTTTCTTT. The whole variable domain, filled in from reference TRBV5-4 and TRBJ1-1, reads ETGVTQSPTHLIKTRGQQVTLRCSSQSGHNTVSWYQQALGQGPQFIFQYYREEENGRGNFPPRFSGLQFPNYSSELNVNALELDDSALYLCASSSGHSFTEAFFGQGTRLTVV.

This clone occurred a few times. This chain uses TRBV5-6 with TRBJ2-3; TRBD1 might be the D (6 bases). Germline CDR1 SGHDT, CDR2 YYEEEE. V was trimmed by 2 bases and J by 7 bases, leaving 20 bases between them. The CDR3 is 16 amino acids. The DNA of the CDR3 is TGTGCCAGCAGCTTATTGACAGGCAGGAGCGCCAATACGCAGTATTTT. Its protein product is CASSLLTGRSANTQYF.

The chain employs TRBV7-7 and TRBJ2-2; 10 nucleotides agree with TRBD2. The germline gives CDR1 SSHAT, CDR2 FNYEAQ (reference sequence). This CDR3 has 15 amino acids. J was trimmed by 8 bases and V by 5 bases; bases with no gene match: 8. CDR3 sequence (DNA): TGTGCCAGCAGCCCCTCGGAGGGACTAGCGGGGGAGCTGTTTTTT. Its translation: CASSPSEGLAGELFF.

This clone was observed a few times. The V call is TRBV6-5, the J call TRBJ1-5, with 7 positions matching TRBD1. This CDR3 has 13 residues. Germline V gene data show CDR1 as MNHEY and CDR2 as SVGAGI. Germline trimming cut 6 bases from V and 3 bases from J; bases unmatched to any gene: 2. The CDR3 DNA follows: TGTGCCAGCAGCGACAGGGACAATCAGCCCCAGCATTTT. The encoded protein is CASSDRDNQPQHF.

This chain connects TRBV27 to TRBJ2-7; D possibly corresponds to TRBD2 (6 bases). CDR3 length: 14 amino acids. Between the trimmed V and J ends, which lost 4 bases and 4 bases, there was a span of 14 bases. Germline CDR1 MNHEY, CDR2 SMNVEV (reference sequence). The CDR3 nucleotides are TGTGCCAGCAGTTCCGGATCGACTAGATACGAGCAGTACTTC. It codes for CASSSGSTRYEQYF.

The rearrangement uses TRBV6-5 and TRBJ2-6, with no clear D. The CDR3 sequence is 15 residues long. Germline loops: CDR1 MNHEY, CDR2 SVGAGI. The V end lost 2 bases, the J end lost 0 bases, and 5 bases lay between the germline ends. As DNA, the CDR3 is TGTGCCAGCAGTTACGTAGACTCTGGGGCCAACGTCCTGACTTTC. Its protein product is CASSYVDSGANVLTF.

The chain is built from TRBV4-2 and TRBJ2-1; TRBD2 matches at 7 bases. V dropped 4 bases and J dropped 4; count of bases not matched to a gene: 4. Germline V gives CDR1 LGHNA, CDR2 YNFKEQ. This CDR3 comprises 14 residues. In nucleotides, the CDR3 is TGTGCCAGCAGCCCGCGGGGGAAATACAATGAGCAGTTCTTC. Encoded protein: CASSPRGKYNEQFF.

This clone was observed a single time. This rearrangement joins TRBV27 to TRBJ1-2; 9 positions match TRBD1. The germline gives CDR1 MNHEY, CDR2 SMNVEV (reference sequence). The CDR3 extends over 16 amino acids. V gave up 4 bases and J gave up 6 bases; unmatched junction bases: 12. The CDR3 sequence: CASSSNDRDRAHGYTF. As DNA, the CDR3 is TGTGCCAGCAGTTCGAACGACCGGGACAGGGCTCATGGCTACACCTTC.

CDR3 protein: CASSQGGRTNEKLFF. The CDR3 DNA sequence: TGCGCCAGCAGCCAAGGGGGACGAACTAATGAAAAACTGTTTTTT. The rearrangement joins TRBV4-1 to TRBJ1-4; tentative D call: TRBD1 (5 bases). Trimming took off 1 base at V and 1 base at J, with 7 bases between the two ends. The CDR3 contains 15 residues. Germline CDR1 is MGHRA and CDR2 is YSYEKL.

Points on this clone: Other DNA sequences in this sample translate to the same CDR3. In nucleotides, the CDR3 is TGTGCCAGTAGTATCCCGGCTAGCGGGAGGGCCCGTGAGCAGTTCTTC. Its protein is CASSIPASGRAREQFF. This rearrangement joins TRBV19 to TRBJ2-1, with 12 bases identical to TRBD2. This CDR3 region has 16 residues. V lost 3 bases and J lost 9; bases outside the gene matches: 9. Germline V CDR1 and CDR2: LNHDA, SQIVND (reference sequence).

This chain joins TRBV5-1 and TRBJ2-5; no clear D. The CDR3 is 14 amino acids. Between the trimmed V and J ends, which lost 1 base and 1 base, there was a span of 8 bases. Looked up from germline, CDR1 is SGHRS and CDR2 is YFSETQ. This chain's CDR3 is CASSLNGGQETQYF. CDR3 sequence (DNA): TGCGCCAGCAGCTTGAATGGCGGCCAAGAGACCCAGTACTTC.

This clone was found a few times. V is TRBV5-6 and J is TRBJ2-7; D possibly corresponds to TRBD1 (6 bases). Germline lookup yields CDR1 SGHDT and CDR2 YYEEEE. Trimming pared 1 base from V and 4 bases from J, leaving 12 bases between. CDR3 length: 14 residues. CDR3 nucleotide sequence: TGTGCCAGCAGCTTGTATACAGGGAATTACGAGCAGTACTTC. Amino acid sequence: CASSLYTGNYEQYF.

The V call is TRBV5-4, the J call TRBJ1-5, with 9 positions matching TRBD1. Germline V gene lookup returns CDR1 SGHNT and CDR2 YYREEE (reference sequence). This CDR3 spans 16 amino acids. Losses at the gene ends were 3 bases for V and 4 bases for J; bases not matched to a gene: 8. CDR3 protein: CASSWGTGKWNQPQHF. The CDR3 bases are TGTGCCAGCAGCTGGGGGACAGGGAAGTGGAATCAGCCCCAGCATTTT.

This rearrangement joins TRBV6-5 to TRBJ2-7; 9 bases map to TRBD1. CDR3 length equals 15 residues. Germline lookup yields CDR1 MNHEY and CDR2 SVGAGI. J was trimmed by 1 base and V by 11 bases; bases with no gene match: 12. The CDR3: CAGEPRQGVSYEQYF. The CDR3 region has the DNA TGTGCCGGCGAACCGAGACAGGGGGTATCCTACGAGCAGTACTTC.

This clone occurred once. The chain uses TRBV5-1 and TRBJ2-5; 9 bases fit TRBD1. Germline lookup yields CDR1 SGHRS and CDR2 YFSETQ. J was trimmed by 1 base and V by 4 bases; bases with no gene match: 8. This CDR3 has 16 residues. This CDR3 reads CASSPGTGPSQETQYF. CDR3 nucleotide sequence: TGCGCCAGCAGCCCAGGGACAGGGCCATCCCAAGAGACCCAGTACTTC.

The chain links TRBV5-6 to TRBJ2-3; no clear D. The CDR3 totals 13 residues. Germline CDR1 SGHDT, CDR2 YYEEEE. The V end was cut by 1 base, the J end by 4 bases, with 7 bases between. The CDR3 loop reads CASSLMGPDTQYF. In DNA, the CDR3 is TGTGCCAGCAGCTTGATGGGCCCAGATACGCAGTATTTT.

The gene calls are TRBV4-1 and TRBJ2-2; maybe TRBD1 (6 bases). CDR1 MGHRA and CDR2 YSYEKL come from the germline V gene. V was clipped by 4 bases and J by 1 base, with 13 bases between them. This CDR3 contains 16 residues. The CDR3: CASSRSGTKNTGELFF. In DNA, the CDR3 is TGCGCCAGCAGCCGATCCGGGACAAAGAACACCGGGGAGCTGTTTTTT.

The CDR3 region is CASIISGSFNEQFF. CDR3 bases: TGTGCCAGCATAATTAGCGGGAGTTTCAATGAGCAGTTCTTC. This chain connects TRBV2 to TRBJ2-1, with TRBD2 matching over 9 bases. The CDR3 sequence is 14 residues long. The V and J ends lost 7 bases and 6 bases, in that order; junction bases with no gene match: 7. CDR1 and CDR2 from the germline V gene are SNHLY and FYNNEI.

The chain couples TRBV2 to TRBJ2-7, with TRBD1 as a possible D gene (6 bases). This CDR3 comprises 18 residues. In germline, CDR1 is SNHLY, CDR2 FYNNEI. Trimming left V 3 bases short and J 6 bases short, with 27 bases between. DNA for the CDR3: TGTGCCAGCAGTGATCTCGGCTGGGGGCTAGCATCCCTCTCCGAGCAGTACTTC. It translates to CASSDLGWGLASLSEQYF.

To note about this clone: Other DNA sequences in the sample encode the same CDR3. The chain uses TRBV28 and TRBJ1-1; D possibly corresponds to TRBD1 (6 bases). The CDR3 is 15 residues long. The germline V and J ends were trimmed by 3 bases and 1 base, with 12 bases remaining between them. Germline V CDR1 and CDR2: MDHEN, SYDVKM. CDR3 sequence: CASSFSGGQNTEAFF. CDR3 in DNA: TGTGCCAGCAGTTTCTCGGGGGGCCAGAACACTGAAGCTTTCTTT.

This clone was picked up many times. The rearrangement links TRBV9 to TRBJ2-2; 8 bases are shared with TRBD2. Germline trimming cut 7 bases from V and 3 bases from J; bases unmatched to any gene: 8. Germline CDR1 reads SGDLS; CDR2 reads YYNGEE. The length of the CDR3 is 15 residues. The CDR3, as DNA: TGTGCCAGCTCGGGAGCCGGGGGGGACACCGGGGAGCTGTTTTTT. Its protein is CASSGAGGDTGELFF.

The V and J genes are TRBV4-1 and TRBJ1-6, with D possibly being TRBD1 (5 bases). The CDR3 spans 19 residues. Germline V gene data show CDR1 as MGHRA and CDR2 as YSYEKL. V was trimmed by 3 bases and J by 0 bases, leaving 18 bases between them. The CDR3 region is CASSHDGGREGSYNSPLHF. Here the CDR3 DNA reads TGCGCCAGCAGCCACGATGGGGGTAGAGAGGGCTCCTATAATTCACCCCTCCACTTT.